This T cell receptor (beta chain) was found in a study of beta chain features in type 1 diabetes. Study at large: Patients were similar to healthy donors in age and gender (as well as in cell yields). Study results and caveats: TCRB CDR3s were moderately but significantly shorter in Type 1 diabetes patients in all four CD4+ subsets.

Germline assignment: CDR1 SGHTA and CDR2 FQGNSA. This CDR3 has 13 amino acids. V shed 6 bases and J shed 16 bases, with 22 bases lying between them. This clone was detected a few times. Its target is not known. Since all of the isolated RNA was reverse transcribed, expressed TCRB transcripts were what got sequenced. Profiled with immunoSEQ multiplex PCR; TCRdb holds only in-frame clones, not every one. The sample includes 150,000 to 180,000 clones, approximately 12% seen only once; the top ten take roughly 2%. The rearrangement uses TRBV7-2 and TRBJ2-1, with D possibly called TRBD1 or TRBD2 (5 bases each). The sequenced sample was central memory CD4+ T cells from blood. The sequence was collected from a young man in good health. The CDR3: CASSPNTGTSHFF. The DNA for the CDR3 is TGTGCCAGCAGTCCCAATACCGGGACCTCTCATTTCTTC.